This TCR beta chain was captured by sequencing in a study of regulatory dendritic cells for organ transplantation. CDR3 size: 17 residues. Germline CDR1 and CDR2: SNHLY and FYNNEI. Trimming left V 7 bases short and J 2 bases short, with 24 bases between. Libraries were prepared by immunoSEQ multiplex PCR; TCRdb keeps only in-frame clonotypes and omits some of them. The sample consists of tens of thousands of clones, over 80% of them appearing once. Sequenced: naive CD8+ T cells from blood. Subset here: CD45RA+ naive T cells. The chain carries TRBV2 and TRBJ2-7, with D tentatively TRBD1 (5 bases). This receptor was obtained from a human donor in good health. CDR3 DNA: TGTGCCAGCACCATTCCCAAGACAGCTTTTCCTACCTACGAGCAGTACTTC. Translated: CASTIPKTAFPTYEQYF.